Below, one TCR beta chain is given with its context. At one boundary the junction diverges from the germline segment, which might be a read error. The data derive from a study of OX40 agonist ivuxolimab in advanced cancers. Overall study: Those enrolled were 82.7% male, with a mean age of around 57 years and ages from roughly 20 to 85. One patient with hepatocellular carcinoma and two with cutaneous melanoma, three in all, had partial responses.

Cycle 7 day 1, cycle 4 day 1, and baseline were the timepoints at which blood was sampled. The method was immunoSEQ multiplex PCR; TCRdb's version includes in-frame clones alone and lacks a portion of them. In the table there are roughly 70,000 clones, almost 90% of which are singletons. The V gene's germline CDR1 is MNHEY and CDR2 SVGAGI. The CDR3 runs 13 residues. This TCR derives from an adult with an advanced solid tumor such as melanoma, head and neck, liver or kidney cancer. Material: CD4+ or CD8+ T cells sorted from blood, obtained in a trial of the OX40 agonist ivuxolimab. The J gene is TRBJ2-1, the V gene TRBV6-5, with D perhaps assigned TRBD1 or TRBD2 (5 bases each). Here the CDR3 reads CASSYDSVGVRVF. In DNA form, the CDR3 reads TGTGCCAGCAGTTACGACTCAGTGGGGGTTAGGGTCTTC.